This T cell receptor beta chain comes out of a study of blood T cells in healthy people across ages. The wider study: Per two T cells, about one barcoded beta molecule was captured through template switching.

This clonotype turned up a few times. Its antigen is unknown. Each of the donors had 8 to 10 milliliters of peripheral blood drawn into EDTA-treated Vacutainer tubes. Whole-study results and caveats: TCR beta diversity tracked closely with naive T cell percentage.

PCR was performed a second time for about 7 to 11 cycles using a sample-barcoded 5' primer and a J-beta primer mix. TCRdb processed the 5' RACE reads anew with MiXCR; each CDR3 protein has one entry. In the table there are around 600,000 distinct CDR3 sequences, around 48% of which are singletons. This receptor was taken from a man older than 75 in good health. The sample was blood.

The CDR3 protein is CASSLSRGAIYEQYF. In nucleotides, the CDR3 is TGTGCCAGCAGTTTAAGCAGGGGGGCTATCTACGAGCAGTACTTC. The chain couples TRBV12-3 or TRBV12-4 to TRBJ2-7, with a possible D match to TRBD1 (7 bases). Trimming left V 2 bases short and J 3 bases short, with 14 bases between. This CDR3 region has 15 residues.